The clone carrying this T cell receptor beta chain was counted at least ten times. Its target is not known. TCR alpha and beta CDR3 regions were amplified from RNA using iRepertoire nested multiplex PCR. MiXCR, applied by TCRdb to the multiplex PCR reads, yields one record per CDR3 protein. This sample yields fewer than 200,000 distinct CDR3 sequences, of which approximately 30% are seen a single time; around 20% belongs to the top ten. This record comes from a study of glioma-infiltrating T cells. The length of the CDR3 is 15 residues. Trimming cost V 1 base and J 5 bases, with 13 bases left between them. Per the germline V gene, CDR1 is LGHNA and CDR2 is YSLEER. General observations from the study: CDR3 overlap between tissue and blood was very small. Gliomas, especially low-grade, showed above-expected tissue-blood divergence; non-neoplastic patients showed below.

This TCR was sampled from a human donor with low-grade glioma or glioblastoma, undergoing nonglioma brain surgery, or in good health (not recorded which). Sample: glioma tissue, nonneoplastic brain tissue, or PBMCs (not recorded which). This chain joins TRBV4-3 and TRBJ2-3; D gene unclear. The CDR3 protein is CASSQGSAERDTQYF. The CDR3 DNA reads TGCGCCAGCAGCCAAGGGAGTGCTGAGAGAGATACGCAGTATTTT.